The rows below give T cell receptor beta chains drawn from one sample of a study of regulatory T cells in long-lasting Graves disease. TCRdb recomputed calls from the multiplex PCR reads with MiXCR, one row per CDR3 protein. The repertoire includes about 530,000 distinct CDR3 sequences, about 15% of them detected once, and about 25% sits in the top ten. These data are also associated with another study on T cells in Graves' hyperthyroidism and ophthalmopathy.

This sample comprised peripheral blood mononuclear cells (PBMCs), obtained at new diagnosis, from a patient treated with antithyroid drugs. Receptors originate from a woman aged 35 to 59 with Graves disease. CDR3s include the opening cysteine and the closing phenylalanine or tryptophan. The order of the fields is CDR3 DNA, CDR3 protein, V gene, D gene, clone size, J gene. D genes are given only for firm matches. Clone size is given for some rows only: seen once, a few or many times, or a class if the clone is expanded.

CDR3nt: TGTGCCAGCAGTTTGGGGGGATTGGATGGCTACACCTTC
CDR3aa: CASSLGGLDGYTF
v_gene: TRBV27
d_gene: NA
abundance: many
j_gene: TRBJ1-2

CDR3nt: TGCAGTGGCCTCAGGGGTGGCTCAGATACGCAGTATTTT
CDR3aa: CSGLRGGSDTQYF
v_gene: TRBV20-1
d_gene: NA
abundance: many
j_gene: TRBJ2-3

CDR3nt: TGTGCCAGCAGTGAAACCCAGGGATACGGCTACACCTTC
CDR3aa: CASSETQGYGYTF
v_gene: TRBV6-1
d_gene: NA
abundance: many
j_gene: TRBJ1-2

CDR3nt: TGTGCCAGCAGCGACGCGGGTGGTACAGATACGCAGTATTTT
CDR3aa: CASSDAGGTDTQYF
v_gene: TRBV5-6
d_gene: NA
abundance: NA
j_gene: TRBJ2-3

CDR3nt: TGTGCCAGTAGTCCCAGGGTCCTCTATGGCTACACCTTC
CDR3aa: CASSPRVLYGYTF
v_gene: TRBV19
d_gene: NA
abundance: few
j_gene: TRBJ1-2

CDR3nt: TGTGCCAGCAGCTTAGAAGTGGGTAATCGGCACGAGCAGTACTTC
CDR3aa: CASSLEVGNRHEQYF
v_gene: TRBV7-2
d_gene: NA
abundance: NA
j_gene: TRBJ2-7

CDR3nt: TGTGCCAGTAAGTTCGATTACGGGGAGAACACTGAAGCTTTCTTT
CDR3aa: CASKFDYGENTEAFF
v_gene: TRBV19
d_gene: NA
abundance: NA
j_gene: TRBJ1-1

CDR3nt: TGTGCCAGCAGCTCAAACCTCCGGACAGGGGTCCTTACCCAAGAGACCCAGTACTTC
CDR3aa: CASSSNLRTGVLTQETQYF
v_gene: TRBV11-2
d_gene: TRBD1
abundance: many
j_gene: TRBJ2-5

CDR3nt: TGTGCCAGCAGCCAGGGGGACCAGCCCCAGCATTTT
CDR3aa: CASSQGDQPQHF
v_gene: TRBV7-9
d_gene: TRBD1
abundance: many
j_gene: TRBJ1-5

CDR3nt: TGTGCCAGCAGTGACAGGGGTAACAATCAGCCCCAGCATTTT
CDR3aa: CASSDRGNNQPQHF
v_gene: TRBV6-1
d_gene: NA
abundance: NA
j_gene: TRBJ1-5

CDR3nt: TGTGCCAGCAGCCGGAGGGGGCCGGGCACAGATACGCAGTATTTT
CDR3aa: CASSRRGPGTDTQYF
v_gene: TRBV7-3
d_gene: NA
abundance: NA
j_gene: TRBJ2-3

CDR3nt: TGTGTCAGCAGCCCCCCAGAGGTCCACTATGGCTACACCTTC
CDR3aa: CVSSPPEVHYGYTF
v_gene: TRBV7-9
d_gene: NA
abundance: NA
j_gene: TRBJ1-2

CDR3nt: TGTGCCAGCAGTGAAGCTCCGACCCAGTACTTC
CDR3aa: CASSEAPTQYF
v_gene: TRBV2
d_gene: NA
abundance: many
j_gene: TRBJ2-5

CDR3nt: TGTGCCAGCACTAGCGGGGGGCTGGAAGATACGCAGTATTTT
CDR3aa: CASTSGGLEDTQYF
v_gene: TRBV2
d_gene: TRBD2
abundance: NA
j_gene: TRBJ2-3

CDR3nt: TGTGCCAGCAGCCAAGAAACGGGGCATTCAGTACGACCCCAGCATTTT
CDR3aa: CASSQETGHSVRPQHF
v_gene: TRBV11-2
d_gene: NA
abundance: NA
j_gene: TRBJ1-5

CDR3nt: TGTGCCAGCAGTCCGACAGGGACTAATGAAAAACTGTTTTTT
CDR3aa: CASSPTGTNEKLFF
v_gene: TRBV3-1
d_gene: TRBD1
abundance: many
j_gene: TRBJ1-4

CDR3nt: TGTGCCAGCTCACCACCCGGGACCGGAGATACGCAGTATTTT
CDR3aa: CASSPPGTGDTQYF
v_gene: TRBV18
d_gene: NA
abundance: few
j_gene: TRBJ2-3

CDR3nt: TGTGCCAGTAGTATGGTGACAGGGACCTTTAACTATGGCTACACCTTC
CDR3aa: CASSMVTGTFNYGYTF
v_gene: TRBV19
d_gene: TRBD1
abundance: many
j_gene: TRBJ1-2

CDR3nt: TGTGCCATCAGTGTGGACCCACGGGGGGTAAATACGCAGTATTTT
CDR3aa: CAISVDPRGVNTQYF
v_gene: TRBV10-3
d_gene: TRBD2
abundance: many
j_gene: TRBJ2-3

CDR3nt: TGTGCCAGCAGGGGACTAGCGGGGGGGCCCTACGAGCAGTACTTC
CDR3aa: CASRGLAGGPYEQYF
v_gene: TRBV28
d_gene: TRBD2
abundance: many
j_gene: TRBJ2-7

CDR3nt: TGTGCCATCAGTGAGTCGGTCGGGCGGTACTCTGGGGCCAACGTCCTGACTTTC
CDR3aa: CAISESVGRYSGANVLTF
v_gene: TRBV10-3
d_gene: NA
abundance: few
j_gene: TRBJ2-6

CDR3nt: TGTGCCAGCAATACGAAGGGACAAAATTCCTACGAGCAGTACTTC
CDR3aa: CASNTKGQNSYEQYF
v_gene: TRBV28
d_gene: NA
abundance: many
j_gene: TRBJ2-7

CDR3nt: TGTGCCAGCAGTATTGAGCGACTAGGCCCCACCGGGGAGCTGTTTTTT
CDR3aa: CASSIERLGPTGELFF
v_gene: TRBV6-1
d_gene: NA
abundance: few
j_gene: TRBJ2-2

CDR3nt: TGTGCCAGCAGCTCAACTAGCGGGGGGGCCCACGAGCAGTACTTC
CDR3aa: CASSSTSGGAHEQYF
v_gene: TRBV3-1
d_gene: TRBD2
abundance: many
j_gene: TRBJ2-7

CDR3nt: TGTGCCAGCACCCTCTTGACAGATTCCGAACGCTACACCTTC
CDR3aa: CASTLLTDSERYTF
v_gene: TRBV2
d_gene: NA
abundance: many
j_gene: TRBJ1-2

CDR3nt: TGTGCCAGCAGGGGGGGAGGCCCAGATACGCAGTATTTT
CDR3aa: CASRGGGPDTQYF
v_gene: TRBV2
d_gene: NA
abundance: few
j_gene: TRBJ2-3

CDR3nt: TGTGCCAGCAGCGTAAACAGGGGAACGAACACTGAAGCTTTCTTT
CDR3aa: CASSVNRGTNTEAFF
v_gene: TRBV7-9
d_gene: TRBD1
abundance: many
j_gene: TRBJ1-1

CDR3nt: TGTGCCAGCAGTTATCGGTGGCGGGGGGCCTACAATGAGCAGTTCTTC
CDR3aa: CASSYRWRGAYNEQFF
v_gene: TRBV6-2/TRBV6-3
d_gene: TRBD2
abundance: NA
j_gene: TRBJ2-1

CDR3nt: TGTGCCAGCAGCTTAATACCGACCGGCCAAGAGACCCAGTACTTC
CDR3aa: CASSLIPTGQETQYF
v_gene: TRBV7-3
d_gene: NA
abundance: few
j_gene: TRBJ2-5

CDR3nt: TGTGCCACCTATGTGAGAGGGGGGCATGTGAACACTGAAGCCTTCTTT
CDR3aa: CATYVRGGHVNTEAFF
v_gene: TRBV27
d_gene: NA
abundance: NA
j_gene: TRBJ1-1

CDR3nt: TGTGCCAGCAGCCTTGGGGAGGGCGAAGCTTTCTTT
CDR3aa: CASSLGEGEAFF
v_gene: TRBV7-9
d_gene: NA
abundance: many
j_gene: TRBJ1-1

CDR3nt: TGTGCCAGCAGCTCCACGGTCGAGCAGTACTTC
CDR3aa: CASSSTVEQYF
v_gene: TRBV7-8
d_gene: NA
abundance: many
j_gene: TRBJ2-7

CDR3nt: TGTGCCAGCAGTTACAGGGACAGAGTTCATCAGCCCCAGCATTTT
CDR3aa: CASSYRDRVHQPQHF
v_gene: TRBV28
d_gene: TRBD1
abundance: NA
j_gene: TRBJ1-5

CDR3nt: TGTGCCAGCAGTTTGCAGAGTGGGTCCAGGACATTCTACGAGCAGTACTTC
CDR3aa: CASSLQSGSRTFYEQYF
v_gene: TRBV12-3/TRBV12-4
d_gene: NA
abundance: many
j_gene: TRBJ2-7

CDR3nt: TGTGCCAGCAGTGAAGACGGGGACACCCCGAGGGTCTATGGCTACACCTTC
CDR3aa: CASSEDGDTPRVYGYTF
v_gene: TRBV6-1
d_gene: NA
abundance: NA
j_gene: TRBJ1-2

CDR3nt: TGTGCCAGCACAGGGGGCAATGAGCAGTTCTTC
CDR3aa: CASTGGNEQFF
v_gene: TRBV12-3/TRBV12-4
d_gene: TRBD1
abundance: many
j_gene: TRBJ2-1